What follows are 23 T cell receptor beta chains derived from one specimen sequenced in a study of shared clonotypes between healthy human individuals. Using immunoSEQ multiplex PCR, the repertoire was profiled, and TCRdb retains in-frame clones only, with some absent. The table shows a few million clones, with around nine tenths occurring only once. The specimen sequenced was naive CD4+ T cells sorted from blood. As for subset: CD45RA+ positively selected. Receptors originate from a man between 18 and 35 years old in good health.

The chain is built from TRBV29-1 and TRBJ1-1; perhaps TRBD1 as D (5 bases). The CDR3 length is 13 residues. V lost 5 bases, J lost 5 bases, and 15 bases lay in between. Germline CDR1 is SQVTM and CDR2 is ANQGSEA. CDR3 sequence reads: CSVPGLGETEAFF. The CDR3 region has the DNA TGCAGCGTTCCAGGACTAGGGGAAACTGAAGCTTTCTTT.

The chain employs TRBV28 and TRBJ1-5; 7 bases agree with TRBD1. This CDR3 is built from 16 residues. V lost 7 bases to trimming and J lost 0 bases; unmatched junction nucleotides: 9. In germline, CDR1 is MDHEN, CDR2 SYDVKM. CDR3 loop: CASTRTGSYSNQPQHF. In DNA form, the CDR3 reads TGTGCCAGCACTCGGACAGGCAGTTATAGCAATCAGCCCCAGCATTTT.

The chain combines TRBV11-3 with TRBJ2-3; D gene uncertain. V lost 4 bases and J lost 2, with 10 bases in between. Germline values: CDR1 SGHNT, CDR2 YENEEA. This CDR3 comprises 14 residues. The CDR3: CASSSKRNTDTQYF. The CDR3 coding sequence is TGTGCCAGCAGCTCTAAGAGAAACACAGATACGCAGTATTTT.

Comment on this clone: The identical CDR3 is also encoded by other nucleotide sequences in the sample. V gene TRBV18 combines with J gene TRBJ2-2; perhaps D is TRBD1 or TRBD2 (5 bases each). V dropped 3 bases and J dropped 1 base, with 12 bases sitting between them. Germline V lookup: CDR1 KGHSH, CDR2 LQKENI. The CDR3 is made up of 16 amino acids. The CDR3 DNA is TGTGCCAGCTCACCCCAGGGAGCCTTGAACACCGGGGAGCTGTTTTTT. Translation: CASSPQGALNTGELFF.

With respect to this clone: At the DNA level, this CDR3 is encoded by other sequences in the same sample as well. V is TRBV5-1 and J is TRBJ2-5; D is unclear. This CDR3 is built from 16 residues. V was clipped by 0 bases and J by 1 base, with 13 bases between them. Germline assignment: CDR1 SGHRS and CDR2 YFSETQ. The CDR3, as DNA: TGCGCCAGCAGCTTGGCCTCTGGGCGGCCCCAAGAGACCCAGTACTTC. It yields the protein CASSLASGRPQETQYF.

CDR3 region: CTSSLTRDIDSNQPQHF. DNA for the CDR3: TGCACCAGCAGCCTCACCCGGGACATCGATAGCAATCAGCCCCAGCATTTT. The chain combines TRBV1 with TRBJ1-5; TRBD1 is the table's D call and was not checked against the DNA. TRBV1 represents a pseudogene. The CDR3 runs to 17 residues.

The V and J genes are TRBV10-1 and TRBJ2-3; 8 nucleotides line up with TRBD1. The CDR3 consists of 17 residues. Germline CDR1 and CDR2: WNHNN and SYGVQD (reference sequence). V gave up 6 bases and J gave up 2 bases; unmatched junction bases: 13. The CDR3 region is CASSPVSGQEPTDTQYF. CDR3 bases: TGCGCCAGCAGCCCTGTCTCGGGACAGGAACCCACAGATACGCAGTATTTT.

This chain uses TRBV27 with TRBJ1-5; TRBD1 agrees at 9 bases. The CDR3 covers 17 residues. V lost 5 bases to trimming and J lost 0 bases; unmatched junction nucleotides: 8. Germline V gene lookup returns CDR1 MNHEY and CDR2 SMNVEV (reference sequence). CDR3 nucleotide sequence: TGTGCCAGCAGTCCCTGGACAGGGGTTTATAGCAATCAGCCCCAGCATTTT. Its protein is CASSPWTGVYSNQPQHF.

This clone was found a few times. CDR3 protein: CAWSVRGRAGQPQHF. The DNA for the CDR3 is TGTGCCTGGAGTGTAAGGGGGAGGGCGGGGCAGCCCCAGCATTTT. The chain uses TRBV30 and TRBJ1-5; possible D gene TRBD1, 6 bases. The V end was cut by 0 bases, the J end by 7 bases, with 16 bases between. The length of the CDR3 is 15 residues. Germline CDR1 is GTSNPN and CDR2 is SVGIG (reference sequence).

The gene calls are TRBV6-5 and TRBJ2-2, with D maybe TRBD2 (6 bases). The CDR3 spans 13 residues. Trimming cost V 8 bases and J 6 bases, with 13 bases left between them. Germline CDR1 is MNHEY and CDR2 is SVGAGI. The CDR3 DNA is TGTGCCAGCCGGATACCGGGGGCCGGGGAGCTGTTTTTT. This gives the protein CASRIPGAGELFF.

The rearrangement uses TRBV10-1 and TRBJ2-7; D may be TRBD1 (5 bases). Germline values: CDR1 WNHNN, CDR2 SYGVQD (reference sequence). Trimming removed 3 bases from V and 2 bases from J, with 20 bases in between. This CDR3 region has 17 residues. CDR3 region: CASSERQQRSITYEQYF. CDR3 in DNA: TGCGCCAGCAGTGAAAGACAGCAAAGAAGCATCACCTACGAGCAGTACTTC.

The chain links TRBV9 to TRBJ2-3; TRBD2 matches at 8 bases. The J segment lost 5 bases and the V segment lost 3 bases, leaving 5 bases of the junction unmatched. The germline gives CDR1 SGDLS, CDR2 YYNGEE. The CDR3 is made up of 14 amino acids. The CDR3 bases are TGTGCCAGCAGCGCCCTAGCGGGCGAAGATACGCAGTATTTT. Encoded protein: CASSALAGEDTQYF.

Concerning this clone itself: Other DNA sequences in this sample translate to the same CDR3. This chain links TRBV2 with TRBJ2-7; D gene uncertain. The CDR3 loop spans 11 amino acids. Germline CDR1 SNHLY, CDR2 FYNNEI. V shed 4 bases and J shed 4 bases, with 5 bases lying between them. The CDR3: CASSATYEQYF. DNA of the CDR3: TGTGCCAGCAGTGCTACTTACGAGCAGTACTTC.

The chain couples TRBV15 to TRBJ1-1; D gene ambiguous. V shed 0 bases and J shed 11 bases, with 10 bases lying between them. Germline lookup yields CDR1 LNHNV and CDR2 YYDKDF (reference sequence). The CDR3 has 12 amino acids. The CDR3 region has the DNA TGTGCCACCAGCAGAGATCTAGGTCGGGCTTTCTTT. It is translated as CATSRDLGRAFF. The full variable domain, its missing parts supplied by reference TRBV15 and TRBJ1-1, is DAMVIQNPRYQVTQFGKPVTLSCSQTLNHNVMYWYQQKSSQAPKLLFHYYDKDFNNEADTPDNFQSRRPNTSFCFLDIRSPGLGDTAMYLCATSRDLGRAFFGQGTRLTVV.

The V call is TRBV2, the J call TRBJ2-3; 11 bases align to TRBD2. CDR3 length: 17 amino acids. The J segment lost 6 bases and the V segment lost 0 bases, leaving 8 bases of the junction unmatched. Looked up from germline, CDR1 is SNHLY and CDR2 is FYNNEI. This CDR3 reads CASSEALLAGGLDTQYF. In DNA, the CDR3 is TGTGCCAGCAGTGAAGCGCTTTTAGCGGGGGGGCTGGATACGCAGTATTTT.

On this clone itself: This CDR3 is also generated by other DNA sequences in the sample. CDR3 nucleotides: TGCGCCAGCAGCTTGGAAGCGGACTATGGCTACACCTTC. Translation: CASSLEADYGYTF. The chain has TRBV5-1 and TRBJ1-2; D is unresolved. V was shortened by 0 bases and J by 3 bases, with 6 bases between the two germline ends. Per germline, CDR1 SGHRS and CDR2 YFSETQ. The CDR3 has 13 residues.

The chain carries TRBV28 and TRBJ1-2; 7 nucleotides match TRBD1. Germline CDR1 and CDR2: MDHEN and SYDVKM. The CDR3 consists of 15 residues. J was trimmed by 2 bases and V by 2 bases; bases with no gene match: 5. DNA for the CDR3: TGTGCCAGCAGTTTAGATGCAGGGGGAAACTATGGCTACACCTTC. Amino acid sequence: CASSLDAGGNYGYTF.

For this clone: In the same sample, other DNA sequences code for this CDR3. This chain links TRBV6-5 with TRBJ1-1; D gene ambiguous. Trimming cost V 0 bases and J 1 base, with 3 bases left between them. The CDR3 is made up of 13 amino acids. CDR1 MNHEY and CDR2 SVGAGI come from the germline V gene. The DNA of the CDR3 is TGTGCCAGCAGTTACTCTTCGAACACTGAAGCTTTCTTT. This translates into CASSYSSNTEAFF.

J is TRBJ2-2 and V is TRBV19, with a weak D call TRBD2 (6 bases). The germline V and J ends were trimmed by 8 bases and 0 bases, with 10 bases remaining between them. In germline, CDR1 is LNHDA, CDR2 SQIVND (reference sequence). CDR3 length: 14 amino acids. DNA of the CDR3: TGTGCCAGTGCCCGGGACTCGAACACCGGGGAGCTGTTTTTT. Protein: CASARDSNTGELFF.

The chain is built from TRBV5-1 and TRBJ1-2; 7 nucleotides agree with TRBD1. J was trimmed by 7 bases and V by 4 bases; bases with no gene match: 4. The CDR3 totals 12 residues. CDR1 is SGHRS, CDR2 YFSETQ, per germline. This CDR3 is CASSPGQFGYTF. For the CDR3, the DNA is TGCGCCAGCAGCCCGGGACAGTTTGGCTACACCTTC.

This chain connects TRBV30 to TRBJ2-6, with D uncertain. Deletions cut 5 bases from V and 3 bases from J, with 11 bases between. The CDR3 is made up of 14 amino acids. Germline V CDR1 and CDR2: GTSNPN, SVGIG (reference sequence). The DNA of the CDR3 is TGTGCCTGGGGTCGCAGGAATGGGGCCAACGTCCTGACTTTC. It encodes CAWGRRNGANVLTF.

CDR3 loop: CASTQPGWPYEQYF. The CDR3 DNA is TGTGCCAGCACCCAGCCAGGGTGGCCCTACGAGCAGTACTTC. The V gene is TRBV27, the J gene TRBJ2-7; tentative D call: TRBD1 (5 bases). The CDR3 covers 14 residues. Germline assignment: CDR1 MNHEY and CDR2 SMNVEV (reference sequence). The V end was cut by 7 bases, the J end by 2 bases, with 15 bases between.

For this clone: The sample holds other DNA sequences that translate to the same CDR3. V and J are TRBV9 and TRBJ2-1; D may be TRBD2 (5 bases). Trimming left V 0 bases short and J 10 bases short, with 14 bases between. The CDR3 spans 14 residues. CDR1 and CDR2 from the germline V gene are SGDLS and YYNGEE. In DNA, the CDR3 is TGTGCCAGCAGCGTAGGGCTCGCATCGGGGGAGCAGTTCTTC. As protein: CASSVGLASGEQFF.